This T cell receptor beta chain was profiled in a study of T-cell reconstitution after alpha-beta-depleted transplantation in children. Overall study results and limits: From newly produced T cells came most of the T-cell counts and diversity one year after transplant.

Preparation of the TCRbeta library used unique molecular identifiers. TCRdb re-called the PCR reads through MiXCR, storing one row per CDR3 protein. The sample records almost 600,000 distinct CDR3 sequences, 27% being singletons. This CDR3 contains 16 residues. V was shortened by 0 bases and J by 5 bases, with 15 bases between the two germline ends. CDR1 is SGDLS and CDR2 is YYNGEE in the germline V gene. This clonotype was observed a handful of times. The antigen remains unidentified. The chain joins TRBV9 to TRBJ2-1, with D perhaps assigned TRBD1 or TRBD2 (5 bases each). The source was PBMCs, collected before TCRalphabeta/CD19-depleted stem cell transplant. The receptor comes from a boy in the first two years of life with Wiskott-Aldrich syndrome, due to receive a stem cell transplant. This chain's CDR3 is CASSVGGRLGNNEQFF. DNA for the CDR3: TGTGCCAGCAGCGTAGGGGGGAGACTTGGAAACAATGAGCAGTTCTTC.